These 23 T cell receptor beta chains originate from one sample sequenced in a study of identical twins. Each CDR3 protein is one row after TCRdb ran MiXCR on the 5' RACE reads. The sample has about 530,000 distinct CDR3 sequences; around 24% are singletons. This sample also belongs to another study, concerning yellow fever vaccine responses in identical twins.

Sequencing was carried out using CD4+ T cells sorted from blood. The receptors were sampled from a woman aged 18-35 years in good health.

The table lists this clonotype with a few counts. V usage is TRBV5-1 and J usage is TRBJ2-5; a possible D gene is TRBD2 (5 bases). V shed 3 bases and J shed 1 base, with 10 bases lying between them. The germline V gene has CDR1 SGHRS and CDR2 YFSETQ. The CDR3 sequence is 14 residues long. The CDR3 nucleotides are TGCGCCAGCAGCTCTATGACTATCCAAGAGACCCAGTACTTC. It encodes CASSSMTIQETQYF.

V usage is TRBV6-1 and J usage is TRBJ1-5; the D gene is possibly TRBD1 (5 bases). Germline lookup yields CDR1 MNHNS and CDR2 SASEGT. The V and J ends lost 6 bases and 6 bases respectively, with 18 bases between them. The CDR3 has 15 amino acids. CDR3 sequence reads: CASSPGPQGGQPQHF. The CDR3 DNA reads as TGTGCCAGCAGCCCCGGGCCCCAGGGCGGTCAGCCCCAGCATTTT.

The chain combines TRBV20-1 with TRBJ2-7, with D possibly TRBD2 on 6 matching bases. Trimming cost V 1 base and J 1 base, with 11 bases left between them. From germline, CDR1 is DFQATT and CDR2 SNEGSKA (reference sequence). CDR3 size: 14 residues. The CDR3 nucleotides are TGCAGTGCTAGAGCCGGGGACTTTTCCTACGAGCAGTACGTC. This codes for CSARAGDFSYEQYV.

This clonotype was observed a few times. The CDR3 DNA is TGTGCCAGCAGAGTTAGCGGAGGCGGCACCGGGGAGCTGTTTTTT. Residues: CASRVSGGGTGELFF. The V and J genes are TRBV9 and TRBJ2-2, with D maybe TRBD2 (6 bases). V lost 5 bases and J 4 bases, leaving 15 bases between the germline ends. Germline V gene sequence: CDR1 SGDLS, CDR2 YYNGEE. The length of the CDR3 is 15 residues.

The V gene is TRBV7-3, the J gene TRBJ2-2; 13 bases are shared with TRBD2. CDR1 and CDR2 (germline): SGHTA, FQGTGA. With 2 bases clipped from V and 5 bases from J, the junction kept 2 bases outside the gene matches. The CDR3 loop spans 16 amino acids. The CDR3 bases are TGTGCCAGCAGCTTAGGGACTAGCGGGACTACCGGGGAGCTGTTTTTT. It is translated as CASSLGTSGTTGELFF.

The chain employs TRBV18 and TRBJ2-1; tentative D call: TRBD2 (6 bases). The CDR3 runs 15 residues. Germline CDR1 reads KGHSH; CDR2 reads LQKENI. V lost 3 bases and J 5 bases, leaving 14 bases between the germline ends. CDR3 amino acids: CASSPPGVPNNEQFF. CDR3 in DNA: TGTGCCAGCTCACCTCCGGGGGTACCAAACAATGAGCAGTTCTTC.

There are a few counts of this clonotype. V gene TRBV20-1 combines with J gene TRBJ1-5; possible D gene TRBD1, 6 bases. Trimming took off 6 bases at V and 4 bases at J, with 13 bases between the two ends. Germline CDR1 reads DFQATT; CDR2 reads SNEGSKA (reference sequence). CDR3 length: 13 residues. Here the CDR3 reads CSAGGGPNQPQHF. CDR3 in DNA: TGCAGTGCCGGAGGGGGGCCTAATCAGCCCCAGCATTTT.

V usage is TRBV6-5 and J usage is TRBJ1-5; D is unclear. V dropped 4 bases and J dropped 1 base, with 14 bases sitting between them. There are 16 residues in the CDR3. In germline, CDR1 is MNHEY, CDR2 SVGAGI. The CDR3 here is CASSSPGQGSNQPQHF. The DNA for the CDR3 is TGTGCCAGCAGTTCCCCGGGCCAAGGGAGCAATCAGCCCCAGCATTTT.

The chain combines TRBV20-1 with TRBJ1-4; TRBD1 might be the D (5 bases). CDR3 size: 12 residues. Germline loops: CDR1 DFQATT, CDR2 SNEGSKA (reference sequence). Trimming removed 6 bases from V and 5 bases from J, with 10 bases in between. The CDR3 loop is CSAPGANEKLFF. CDR3 DNA: TGCAGTGCCCCTGGGGCCAATGAAAAACTGTTTTTT.

This clonotype appeared a few times. The CDR3 spells CASSFAQGSGNTIYF. CDR3 sequence (DNA): TGTGCCAGCAGTTTCGCCCAGGGCTCTGGAAACACCATATATTTT. V usage is TRBV12-3 or TRBV12-4 and J usage is TRBJ1-3, with a tentative D call TRBD1 (5 bases). The CDR3 sequence is 15 residues long. The germline V and J ends were trimmed by 3 bases and 0 bases, with 9 bases remaining between them.

The chain links TRBV7-6 to TRBJ2-7; D is perhaps TRBD1 or TRBD2 (5 bases each). The CDR3 covers 14 residues. Germline CDR1 and CDR2: SGHVS and FNYEAQ. V dropped 2 bases and J dropped 3 bases, with 11 bases sitting between them. CDR3 sequence reads: CASSLTGGVYEQYF. For the CDR3, the DNA is TGTGCCAGCAGCTTAACAGGAGGAGTCTACGAGCAGTACTTC. The variable domain in full, with the rest retrieved from reference TRBV7-6 and TRBJ2-7, is GAGVSQSPRYKVTKRGQDVALRCDPISGHVSLYWYRQALGQGPEFLTYFNYEAQQDKSGLPNDRFSAERPEGSISTLTIQRTEQRDSAMYRCASSLTGGVYEQYFGPGTRLTVT.

This clonotype was picked up a small number of times. The rearrangement uses TRBV4-1 and TRBJ1-4; the D gene is possibly TRBD1 (6 bases). This CDR3 comprises 14 residues. Germline-derived CDR1 and CDR2 are MGHRA and YSYEKL. V was clipped by 6 bases and J by 5 bases, with 13 bases between them. CDR3 residues: CASRFQGLNEKLFF. DNA of the CDR3: TGCGCCAGCAGATTTCAGGGGCTAAATGAAAAACTGTTTTTT.

This clonotype was observed many times. The chain carries TRBV10-3 and TRBJ2-7; 8 nucleotides match TRBD1. The J segment lost 3 bases and the V segment lost 7 bases, leaving 11 bases of the junction unmatched. This CDR3 comprises 15 residues. Germline CDR1 reads ENHRY; CDR2 reads SYGVKD. The CDR3 nucleotides are TGTGCCATCAAGCCAGGGGGCACACCGTACTACGAGCAGTACTTC. Its translation: CAIKPGGTPYYEQYF.

Only a few counts were recorded for this clonotype. The V gene is TRBV24-1, the J gene TRBJ2-5; D gene uncertain. CDR1 and CDR2 (germline): KGHDR, SFDVKD. The V and J ends lost 9 bases and 3 bases respectively, with 7 bases between them. This CDR3 is built from 11 residues. CDR3 bases: TGTGCCACCTCCGCCGAAGAGACCCAGTACTTC. This translates into CATSAEETQYF.

A few counts support this clonotype. The gene calls are TRBV20-1 and TRBJ2-7; 8 bases agree with TRBD2. Germline CDR1 is DFQATT and CDR2 is SNEGSKA (reference sequence). This CDR3 has 15 amino acids. V dropped 5 bases and J dropped 3; count of bases not matched to a gene: 12. CDR3 region: CSARLPGGGSYEQYV. Here the CDR3 DNA reads TGCAGTGCTCGCTTGCCCGGGGGGGGCAGCTACGAGCAGTACGTC.

This clonotype was counted only a few times. This chain links TRBV7-2 with TRBJ2-5; 7 bases agree with TRBD2. J lost 5 bases, V lost 0 bases, and 3 bases had no gene match. The CDR3 spans 14 residues. Per germline, CDR1 SGHTA and CDR2 FQGNSA. The CDR3 DNA sequence: TGTGCCAGCAGCTTAGCGCTGGGGGGGGAGACCCAGTACTTC. Protein: CASSLALGGETQYF.

This clonotype occurred a few times. The V gene is TRBV19, the J gene TRBJ2-2, with 9 bases that match TRBD1. Trimming cost V 4 bases and J 5 bases; bases outside gene matches: 8. CDR3 length: 16 amino acids. Germline CDR1 and CDR2: LNHDA and SQIVND (reference sequence). The CDR3 sequence is CASSNTGQGETGELFF. CDR3 nucleotides: TGTGCCAGTAGTAACACGGGACAGGGAGAGACCGGGGAGCTGTTTTTT.

This CDR3 is CASSLKTSVSTDTQYF. The CDR3, as DNA: TGCGCCAGCAGCTTAAAGACTAGCGTAAGCACAGATACGCAGTATTTT. The V call is TRBV5-1, the J call TRBJ2-3, with TRBD2 matching over 8 bases. J was trimmed by 0 bases and V by 2 bases; bases with no gene match: 5. The CDR3 is made up of 16 amino acids. From germline, CDR1 is SGHRS and CDR2 YFSETQ. The full variable domain, with the rest looked up from reference TRBV5-1 and TRBJ2-3, is KAGVTQTPRYLIKTRGQQVTLSCSPISGHRSVSWYQQTPGQGLQFLFEYFSETQRNKGNFPGRFSGRQFSNSRSEMNVSTLELGDSALYLCASSLKTSVSTDTQYFGPGTRLTVL.

The chain employs TRBV18 and TRBJ2-3; D could derive from TRBD1 or TRBD2 (5 bases each). The germline gives CDR1 KGHSH, CDR2 LQKENI. This CDR3 has 16 amino acids. Deletions cut 3 bases from V and 0 bases from J, with 13 bases between. The CDR3 loop reads CASSPTGTTSTDTQYF. CDR3 in DNA: TGTGCCAGCTCACCGACCGGGACCACTAGCACAGATACGCAGTATTTT.

The chain couples TRBV5-1 to TRBJ2-3, with a tentative D call TRBD1 (5 bases). Germline lookup yields CDR1 SGHRS and CDR2 YFSETQ. The CDR3 spans 16 residues. Trimming shortened V by 0 bases and J by 1 base, and 12 bases separated the two germline ends. CDR3 nucleotides: TGCGCCAGCAGCTTGGCCGGCCAGGGTGGCACAGATACGCAGTATTTT. As protein: CASSLAGQGGTDTQYF.

The sample holds a few counts of this clonotype. The V call is TRBV29-1, the J call TRBJ2-3; the match to TRBD2 covers 12 bases. Looked up from germline, CDR1 is SQVTM and CDR2 is ANQGSEA. The CDR3 contains 14 residues. Unmatched junction bases numbered 5, after V lost 6 bases and J lost 4 bases. In DNA form, the CDR3 reads TGCAGCGTCACGACTAGCGGGAGATCAGATACGCAGTATTTT. Translation: CSVTTSGRSDTQYF.

This sequence joins TRBV28 and TRBJ2-7; the D gene is possibly TRBD2 (5 bases). The CDR3 runs to 14 residues. CDR1 and CDR2 (germline): MDHEN, SYDVKM. Trimming shortened V by 5 bases and J by 0 bases, and 11 bases separated the two germline ends. Here the CDR3 reads CASSRTRSSYEQYF. The CDR3 nucleotides are TGTGCCAGCAGTAGGACTCGCAGCTCCTACGAGCAGTACTTC.

This clonotype was picked up a small number of times. The rearrangement uses TRBV24-1 and TRBJ2-5, with TRBD1 matching 10 bases. From germline, CDR1 is KGHDR and CDR2 SFDVKD. The CDR3 sequence is 16 residues long. J lost 4 bases, V lost 4 bases, and 8 bases had no gene match. Here the CDR3 DNA reads TGTGCCACCAGTGACCTCCGACAGGGGGCTGGAGAGACCCAGTACTTC. Its translation: CATSDLRQGAGETQYF.